This T cell receptor (beta chain) was captured in a study of T-cell memory formation after mild COVID-19. As for the study in general: TCR clustering was largely donor specific.

TCRdb processed the 5' RACE reads anew with MiXCR; each CDR3 protein has one entry. The table records around 450,000 distinct CDR3 sequences, around 20% of them present only once. The V end was cut by 5 bases, the J end by 0 bases, with 13 bases between. This CDR3 spans 15 amino acids. Looked up from germline, CDR1 is SGHVS and CDR2 is FQNEAQ. Sequencing input: PBMCs or a T cell subset sorted from them (not recorded which). The TCR originated in an adult woman who had mild COVID-19 (a few samples of this study predate the infection). Cell type and time point are not known. The chain recombines TRBV7-8 with TRBJ1-1; D is undetermined. In DNA, the CDR3 is TGTGCCAGCAGCGCTGACCAAGTCTTGAACACTGAAGCTTTCTTT. Translation gives CASSADQVLNTEAFF. The entire variable domain, with the rest obtained from reference TRBV7-8 and TRBJ1-1, is as follows: GAGVSQSPRYKVAKRGQDVALRCDPISGHVSLFWYQQALGQGPEFLTYFQNEAQLDKSGLPSDRFFAERPEGSVSTLKIQRTQQEDSAVYLCASSADQVLNTEAFFGQGTRLTVV.